Sequencing of this T cell receptor (beta chain) was carried out in a study of blood T cell repertoires in COVID-19. Study-wide background: The analysed material was cDNA or gDNA that came from T cells, B-cell-depleted T cells, or PBMCs.

Many counts were recorded for this clone. Germline V lookup: CDR1 MGHRA, CDR2 YSYEKL. Between the trimmed V and J ends, which lost 0 bases and 11 bases, there was a span of 14 bases. The CDR3 extends over 15 amino acids. Original analysis: Estimation of nucleated cell counts was performed using reference gene primer amplification. Assay used: immunoSEQ multiplex PCR; TCRdb lists only in-frame clones, some missing. V and J calls plus clone size are reproduced from that table; the DNA served to infer D and trimming. The top ten hold approximately 12% of the sample, which has more than 95,000 clones, more than 75% seen once.

The chain joins TRBV4-1 to TRBJ1-6; possibly TRBD1 for D (5 bases). The receptor was isolated from a human donor in a cohort sampled during active COVID-19. Sequencing used peripheral blood. The CDR3: CASSQEWVGGAPLHF. DNA of the CDR3: TGCGCCAGCAGCCAAGAGTGGGTCGGGGGGGCACCCCTCCACTTT.